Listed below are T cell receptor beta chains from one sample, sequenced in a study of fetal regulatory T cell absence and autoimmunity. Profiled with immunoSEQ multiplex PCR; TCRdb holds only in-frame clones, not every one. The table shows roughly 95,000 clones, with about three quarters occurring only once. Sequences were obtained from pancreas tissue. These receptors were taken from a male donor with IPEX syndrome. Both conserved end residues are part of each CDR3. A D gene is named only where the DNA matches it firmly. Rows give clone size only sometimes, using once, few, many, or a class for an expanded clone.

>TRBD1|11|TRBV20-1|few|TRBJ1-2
TGCAGTGCTATACAGGGGAGAGGCTACACCTTC
CSAIQGRGYTF
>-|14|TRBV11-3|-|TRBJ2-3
TGTGCCAGCAGCTACAGGGACAGCACAGATACGCAGTATTTT
CASSYRDSTDTQYF
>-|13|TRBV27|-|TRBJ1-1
TGTGCCAGCAGTTTCGACAAGAACACTGAAGCTTTCTTT
CASSFDKNTEAFF
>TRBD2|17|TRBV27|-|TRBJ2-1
TGTGCCAGCAGTTTATGGACTAGCGGGAGGGCCTACAATGAGCAGTTCTTC
CASSLWTSGRAYNEQFF
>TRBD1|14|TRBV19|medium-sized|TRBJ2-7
TGTGCCACCAGAACAGGGGATGAAATCTACGAGCAGTACTTC
CATRTGDEIYEQYF
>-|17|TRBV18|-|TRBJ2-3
TGTGCCAGCTCACCTAGGGTACAGGGTATTTTCCCAGATACGCAGTATTTT
CASSPRVQGIFPDTQYF
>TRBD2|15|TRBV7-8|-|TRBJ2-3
TGTGCCATCGCCCCCGGGACTAGCGCCACAGATACGCAGTATTTT
CAIAPGTSATDTQYF
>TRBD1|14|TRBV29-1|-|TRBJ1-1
TGCAGCGTTAGGGACAGGGCAGGAGGCACTGAAGCTTTCTTT
CSVRDRAGGTEAFF
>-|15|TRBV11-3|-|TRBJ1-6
TGTGCCAGCAGCCCTCGGACAGCTTATAATTCACCCCTCCACTTT
CASSPRTAYNSPLHF
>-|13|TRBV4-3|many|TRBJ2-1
TGCGCCAGCAGCCAAGATGTGGGCAATGAGCAGTTCTTC
CASSQDVGNEQFF
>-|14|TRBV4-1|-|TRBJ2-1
TGCGCCAGCAGCCAAGAGGCGAGCCCCAATGAGCAGTTCTTC
CASSQEASPNEQFF
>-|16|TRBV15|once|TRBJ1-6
TGTGCCACCAGCAGAGATAGAGTCAGCCGCCATGGGGCCCTCCACTTT
CATSRDRVSRHGALHF
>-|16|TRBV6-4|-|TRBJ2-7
TGTGCCAGCAGGGGGGGGGAGACAGGCTACTCCTACGAGCAGTACTTC
CASRGGETGYSYEQYF
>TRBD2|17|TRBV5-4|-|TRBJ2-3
TGTGCCAGCAGCTCAAAACTAGCGGGAGTCAGCACAGATACGCAGTATTTT
CASSSKLAGVSTDTQYF
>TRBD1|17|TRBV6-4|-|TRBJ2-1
TGTGCCAGCAGTGACTTTCTTAGGGACAGGGGGAGAAATGAGCAGTTCTTC
CASSDFLRDRGRNEQFF
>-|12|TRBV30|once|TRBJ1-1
TGTGCCTGGAGTTTGGTGAACACTGAAGCTTTCTTT
CAWSLVNTEAFF
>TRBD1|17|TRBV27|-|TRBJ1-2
TGTGCCAGCAGTTTAAGGGACAGGGTATACAGAGACTATGGCTACACCTTC
CASSLRDRVYRDYGYTF
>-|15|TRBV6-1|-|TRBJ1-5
TGTGCCAGCAGTGAACCCTATGATAGCAATCAGCCCCAGCATTTT
CASSEPYDSNQPQHF
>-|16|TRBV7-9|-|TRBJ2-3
TGTGCCAGCAGCCCACACTGGGGCCGCGGAACAGATACGCAGTATTTT
CASSPHWGRGTDTQYF
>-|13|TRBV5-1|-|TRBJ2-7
TGCGCCAGCAGCTTCATCCTTGGGTTCGAGCAGTACTTC
CASSFILGFEQYF
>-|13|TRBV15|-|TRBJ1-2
TGTGCCACCAGCAGAGGCAGGGGCTATGGCTACACCTTC
CATSRGRGYGYTF
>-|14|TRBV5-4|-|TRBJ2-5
TGTGCCAGCAGCTCACAGGGTCCCCAAGAGACCCAGTACTTC
CASSSQGPQETQYF
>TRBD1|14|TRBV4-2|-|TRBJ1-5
TGTGCCAGCAGCCAGGGGACAGGCCATCAGCCCCAGCATTTT
CASSQGTGHQPQHF
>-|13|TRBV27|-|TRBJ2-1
TGTGCCAGTGCAGGGAGGGGGTACAATGAGCAGTTCTTC
CASAGRGYNEQFF
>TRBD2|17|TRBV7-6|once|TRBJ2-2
TGTGCCAGCAGCCCGGGACTAGCGGGGGGGAACACCGGGGAGCTGTTTTTT
CASSPGLAGGNTGELFF
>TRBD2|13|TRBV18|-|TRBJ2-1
TGTGCCAGCTTAGCGGGAGGCACCGATGAGCAGTTCTTC
CASLAGGTDEQFF
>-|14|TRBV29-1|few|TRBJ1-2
TGCAGCGTTGAAGGGGCGTCCCGGGGCTATGGCTACACCTTC
CSVEGASRGYGYTF
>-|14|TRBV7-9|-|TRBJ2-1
TGTGCCAGCAGCTTAGCGCGGGGCTACAATGAGCAGTTCTTC
CASSLARGYNEQFF
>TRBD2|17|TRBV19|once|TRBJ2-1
TGTGGGGCTAGCGGGGGGCCCCGGGGGTTTTCCTACAATGAGCAGTTCTTC
CGASGGPRGFSYNEQFF
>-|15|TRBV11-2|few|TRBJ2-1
TGTGCCAGCAGCTTAGCTAAGGTAACCTACAATGAGCAGTTCTTC
CASSLAKVTYNEQFF
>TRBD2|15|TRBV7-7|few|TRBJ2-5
TGTGCTAGCAGCTCGGGACTAGCGGGGGAAGAGACCCAGTACTTC
CASSSGLAGEETQYF
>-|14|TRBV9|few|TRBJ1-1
TGTGCCAGCAGCGTAGATGGTATGAACACTGAAGCTTTCTTT
CASSVDGMNTEAFF